The T cell receptor beta chain described here comes from a study of cytomegalovirus exposure and HLA in healthy donors. From the 120-subject validation cohort, which was separate from the roughly 630-subject first cohort, the donors were drawn. Per germline, CDR1 SGHAT and CDR2 FQNNGV. The CDR3 runs to 15 residues. Trimming took off 1 base at V and 3 bases at J, with 13 bases between the two ends. The repertoire was sequenced with immunoSEQ multiplex PCR; TCRdb's copy has only in-frame clones and lacks some. The sample shows some 110,000 clones, 88% of them seen only once. The study, taken as a whole, reports: Cytomegalovirus association was listed for 164 TCR beta chains.

To note about this clone: Its antigen remains unidentified.

This sequence was found in a man aged 18 to 30 in good health and CMV-seronegative. The specimen sequenced was PBMCs. J is TRBJ2-7 and V is TRBV11-2; D perhaps matches TRBD1 (6 bases). CDR3 in DNA: TGTGCCAGCAGCTTAGTGTCAGCAGGGGACTACGAGCAGTACTTC. Its translation is CASSLVSAGDYEQYF.